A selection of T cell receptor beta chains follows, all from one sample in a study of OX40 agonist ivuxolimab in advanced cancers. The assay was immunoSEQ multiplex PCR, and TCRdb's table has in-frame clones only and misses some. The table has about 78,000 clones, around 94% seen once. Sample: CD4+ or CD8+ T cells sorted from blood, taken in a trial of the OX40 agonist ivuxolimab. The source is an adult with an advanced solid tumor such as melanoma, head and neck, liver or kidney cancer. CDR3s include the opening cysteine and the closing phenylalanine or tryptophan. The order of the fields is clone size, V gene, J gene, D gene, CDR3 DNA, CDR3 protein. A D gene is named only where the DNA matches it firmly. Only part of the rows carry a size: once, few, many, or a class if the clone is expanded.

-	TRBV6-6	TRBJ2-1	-	TGTGCCAGCAGCCCGTCCGATGAGCAGTTCTTC	CASSPSDEQFF
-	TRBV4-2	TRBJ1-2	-	TGTGCCAGCAGCCAGGAGACACACCGTAACTATGGCTACACCTTC	CASSQETHRNYGYTF
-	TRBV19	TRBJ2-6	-	TGTGCCTCCCAAGTACTAGCTGGGGCCAACGTCCTGACTTTC	CASQVLAGANVLTF
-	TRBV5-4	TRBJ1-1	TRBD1	TGTGCCAGCAGCTATCAGGGGGCCGCTGAAGCTTTCTTT	CASSYQGAAEAFF
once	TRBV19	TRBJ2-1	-	TGTGCCAGTACCGCAACCGGGACCTCCCTGTCAGGTGAGCAGTTCTTC	CASTATGTSLSGEQFF
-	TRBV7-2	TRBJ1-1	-	TGTGCCAGCAGCTTTACGCGGAACACTGAAGCTTTCTTT	CASSFTRNTEAFF
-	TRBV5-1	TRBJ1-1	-	TGCGCCAGCAGTGAACAACCGCCAGGGGACACTGAAGCTTTCTTT	CASSEQPPGDTEAFF
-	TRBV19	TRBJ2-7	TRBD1	TGTGCCAGTAGCCCGGTCGGCCAGGGGGCCCACGAGCAGTACTTC	CASSPVGQGAHEQYF
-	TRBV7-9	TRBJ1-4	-	TGTGCCAGCAGCAAAGGTCTGGGCCCTGAAAAACTGTTTTTT	CASSKGLGPEKLFF
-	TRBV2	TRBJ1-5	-	TGTGCCAGCAGTGAGGCCCTGGGCAACGGCAATCAGCCCCAGCATTTT	CASSEALGNGNQPQHF
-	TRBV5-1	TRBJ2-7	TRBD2	TGCGCCAGCAGCTTGGCCGAGCTAGCGGGAGGGACCTACTACGAGCAGTACTTC	CASSLAELAGGTYYEQYF
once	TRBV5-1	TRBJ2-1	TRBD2	TGCGCCAGCACGCAACGACCCCCGGAGACTAGCGGAGGGAAGGAGCAGTTCTTC	CASTQRPPETSGGKEQFF
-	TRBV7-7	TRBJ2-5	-	TGTGCTAGCAGCCCATACAGGGTCGGTGAGACCCAGTACTTC	CASSPYRVGETQYF
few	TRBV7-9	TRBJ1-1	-	TGTGCCAGCAGCTCGGCGGGACGGGATGAAGCTTTCTTT	CASSSAGRDEAFF
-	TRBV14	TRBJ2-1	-	TGTGCCAGCAGCCACAAATACCGGGGCAATGAGCAGTTCTTC	CASSHKYRGNEQFF
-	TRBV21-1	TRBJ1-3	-	TGTGCCAGCTCCCTGAATGGAAACACCATATATTTT	CASSLNGNTIYF
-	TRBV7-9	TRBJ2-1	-	TGTGCCAGCAGCTACATGAATGAGCAGTTCTTC	CASSYMNEQFF
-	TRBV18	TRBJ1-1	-	TGTGCCAGCTCACCGTGGGCGGCGAGCGGCACTGAAGCTTTCTTT	CASSPWAASGTEAFF
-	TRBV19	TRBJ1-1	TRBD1	TGTGCCAGTAGTCCTCTTCAGGGACAGGGAGGCACTGAAGCTTTCTTT	CASSPLQGQGGTEAFF
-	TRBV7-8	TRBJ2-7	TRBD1	TGTGCCAGCAGCTTAGACGGCAGGGGGAAACCCTACGAGCAGTACTTC	CASSLDGRGKPYEQYF
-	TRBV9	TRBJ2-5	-	TGTGCCAGCAGCGTAGGTGGGATAAACAAAGAGACCCAGTACTTC	CASSVGGINKETQYF
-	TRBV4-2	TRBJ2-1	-	TGTGCCAGCAGCCAAGTGGAGAGCTCCTACAATGAGCAGTTCTTC	CASSQVESSYNEQFF
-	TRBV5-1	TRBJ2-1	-	TGCGCCAGCCACTCGGGACCCCCCCAATACAATGAGCAGTTCTTC	CASHSGPPQYNEQFF
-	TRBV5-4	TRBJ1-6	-	TGTGCCAGCAGCTTGGAACAGGGCAATTCACCCCTCCACTTT	CASSLEQGNSPLHF
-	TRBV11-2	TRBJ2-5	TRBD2	TGTGCCAGCAGCTTAGATCGACTAGCGGGCGCAGAGACCCAGTACTTC	CASSLDRLAGAETQYF
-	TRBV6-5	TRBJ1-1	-	TGTGCCAGCAATAACGGGGAGGAAGCTTTCTTT	CASNNGEEAFF
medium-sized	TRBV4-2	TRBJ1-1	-	TGTGCCAGCAGCCAAGGAGTCCCCGACGGCACTGAAGCTTTCTTT	CASSQGVPDGTEAFF
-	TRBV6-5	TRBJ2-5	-	TGTGCCAGCAGTTACTCGAGGGAGACCCAGTACTTC	CASSYSRETQYF
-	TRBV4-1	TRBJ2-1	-	TGCGCCAGCAGCCAAGGGGGCCCCTACAATGAGCAGTTCTTC	CASSQGGPYNEQFF
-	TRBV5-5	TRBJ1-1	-	TGTGCCAGCAACCTTCTTATACCCCCTTGGAGCACTTTCTTT	CASNLLIPPWSTFF
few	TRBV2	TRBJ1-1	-	TGTGCCAGCAGTGAAACAAGGACAGTCACTGAAGCTTTCTTT	CASSETRTVTEAFF
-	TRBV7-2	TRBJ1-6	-	TGTGCCAGCAGCTCAGAAACAGGGTCACCCCTCCACTTT	CASSSETGSPLHF
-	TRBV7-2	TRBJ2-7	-	TGTGCCAGCAGCTTAGCCGGGACTGGGACCGTTAATCGCGAGCAGTACTTC	CASSLAGTGTVNREQYF
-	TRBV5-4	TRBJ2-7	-	TGTGCCAGCAGCTTGGACTACTCCTCCGAGCAGTACTTC	CASSLDYSSEQYF
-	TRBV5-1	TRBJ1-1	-	TGCGCCAGCAGCCCCCAGGGTATAGGTACTGAAGCTTTCTTT	CASSPQGIGTEAFF
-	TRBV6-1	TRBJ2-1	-	TGTGCCAGCAGTGAAATCGGGGGCAATGAGCAGTTCTTC	CASSEIGGNEQFF
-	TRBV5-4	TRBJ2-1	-	TGTGCCAGCAGCCTTCGAACAGGGAGCACCTACAATGAGCAGTTCTTC	CASSLRTGSTYNEQFF
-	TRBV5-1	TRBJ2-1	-	TGCGCCAGCAGCCCGGGGCCCCGCGATGAGCAGTTCTTC	CASSPGPRDEQFF
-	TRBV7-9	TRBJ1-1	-	TGTGCCAGCAGCTCCTTAGGGCCACTCATGAACACTGAAGCTTTCTTT	CASSSLGPLMNTEAFF
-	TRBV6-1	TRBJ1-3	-	TGTGCCAGCATTCCCTCTTCTGGAAACACCATATATTTT	CASIPSSGNTIYF
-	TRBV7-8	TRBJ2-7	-	TGTGCCAGCAACCCCCCCCCAGGCAGGGGCCTTCCCTACGAGCAGTACTTC	CASNPPPGRGLPYEQYF
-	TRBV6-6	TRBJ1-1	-	TGTGCCACTTTACCTCGGGAGGCCAACACTGAAGCTTTCTTT	CATLPREANTEAFF
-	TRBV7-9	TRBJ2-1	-	TGTGCCAGCAGCTTAGCTCAAACAGTTCCTATCAATGAGCAGTTCTTC	CASSLAQTVPINEQFF
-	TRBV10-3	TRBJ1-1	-	TGTGCCATCAGTGAGTTAGGGACATCAAAAGCTTTCTTT	CAISELGTSKAFF
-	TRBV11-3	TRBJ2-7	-	TGTGCCAGCAGCTTAGGGAGTCCTTCCTACGAGCAGTACTTC	CASSLGSPSYEQYF
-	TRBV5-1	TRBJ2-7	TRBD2	TGCGCCAGCAGCGCGGGACTAGCGGGAAACGAGCAGTACTTC	CASSAGLAGNEQYF
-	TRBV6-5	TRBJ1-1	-	TGTGCCAGCAGTTACTCGGTACCCCTAACTGAAGCTTTCTTT	CASSYSVPLTEAFF
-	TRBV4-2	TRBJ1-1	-	TGTGCCAGCAGCCAAGGGGTCCTGGTAGCTGCGAACACTGAAGCTTTCTTT	CASSQGVLVAANTEAFF
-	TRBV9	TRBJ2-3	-	TGTGCCAGCAGCCCGAGGGGGGACAGTGGCACAGATACGCAGTATTTT	CASSPRGDSGTDTQYF
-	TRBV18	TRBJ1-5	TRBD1	TGTGCCAGCTCAGTTTCAGGGGGGAATCAGCCCCAGCATTTT	CASSVSGGNQPQHF
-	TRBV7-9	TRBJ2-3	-	TGTGCCAGCAATCAGGAGGGCCGCACAGATACGCAGTATTTT	CASNQEGRTDTQYF
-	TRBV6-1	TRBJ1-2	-	TGTGCCAGTCAGGACGCTGGGGGTAACTATGGCTACACCTTC	CASQDAGGNYGYTF
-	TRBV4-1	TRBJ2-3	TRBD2	TGCGCCAGCAGCCCTACCGGGACTAGCGGGGCAATAGATACGCAGTATTTT	CASSPTGTSGAIDTQYF
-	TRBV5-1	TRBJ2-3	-	TGCGCCAGCAGCTTGGAGGTCGGTTCCACAGATACGCAGTATTTT	CASSLEVGSTDTQYF
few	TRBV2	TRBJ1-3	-	TGTGCCGCAGCAGTGTGGCAGTCTGGAAACACCATATATTTT	CAAAVWQSGNTIYF
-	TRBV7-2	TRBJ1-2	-	TGTGCCAGCAGCCTCAGGACGGCCACTAACTATGGCTACACCTTC	CASSLRTATNYGYTF
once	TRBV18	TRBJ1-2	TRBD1	TGTGCCAGCTCACCACCGGGGACAGGCGGCAGAGGCTACACCTTC	CASSPPGTGGRGYTF